The following is a T cell receptor beta chain sequence with its context. Germline V lookup: CDR1 SEHNR, CDR2 FQNEAQ (reference sequence). The V and J ends lost 4 bases and 7 bases, in that order; junction bases with no gene match: 12. The length of the CDR3 is 16 residues. This entry belongs to a study of blood T cell repertoires in COVID-19. Study background: Acute-phase and convalescent COVID-19 samples originated in the United States, Italy and Spain. From T cells, B-cell-depleted T cells, or PBMCs came the material, which was cDNA or gDNA.

Original processing methods: Reference gene primer amplification yielded estimated nucleated cell counts. The protocol was immunoSEQ multiplex PCR, while the TCRdb copy is restricted to in-frame clones and leaves out a portion. V and J calls and clone size are those listed in that table; D and trimming were worked out from the DNA. This table has roughly 76,000 clones, around 85% appearing once. The gene calls are TRBV7-9 and TRBJ2-2; 7 nucleotides line up with TRBD1. The TCR comes from a man aged 30 to 39 with acute or convalescent COVID-19. Sequencing input: peripheral blood. CDR3 amino acids: CASSSKRQGTGGELFF. CDR3 nucleotides: TGTGCCAGCAGCTCTAAACGACAGGGTACGGGCGGGGAGCTGTTTTTT.